The rows below give T cell receptor beta chains drawn from one sample of a study of T cell responses to AZD1222 COVID-19 vaccine. The table came from immunoSEQ multiplex PCR; TCRdb's copy has only in-frame clones and leaves some out. The sample has about 110,000 clones; roughly 92% are singletons. The sample here was peripheral blood, taken on day 0 of AZD1222 vaccination. The receptors here all came from an adult in good health. Both conserved end residues are part of each CDR3. Each record gives: D gene, clone size, V gene, J gene, CDR3 DNA, CDR3 protein. A D gene is named only where the DNA matches it firmly. Not every row has a clone size; where given, it reads once, few, many or a size class.

TRBD1	NA	TRBV5-4	TRBJ2-6	TGTGCCAGCAGCCCTTCCTTGCAGGGGGCTACTGGGGCCAACGTCCTGACTTTC	CASSPSLQGATGANVLTF
NA	NA	TRBV2	TRBJ2-7	TGTGCCAGCAGTGTCGAAGTCGAGCAGTACTTC	CASSVEVEQYF
NA	NA	TRBV4-1	TRBJ1-2	TGCGCCAGCAGCCAAGGCGTTGGCAGCTACTATGGCTACACCTTC	CASSQGVGSYYGYTF
NA	NA	TRBV9	TRBJ2-7	TGTGCCAGCAGCGTAGCTCCGGGGGAGTCCTACGAGCAGTACTTC	CASSVAPGESYEQYF
NA	NA	TRBV2	TRBJ1-1	TGTGCCAGCAGTGGACAGTATGAAGCTTTCTTT	CASSGQYEAFF
NA	NA	TRBV6-1	TRBJ2-4	TGTGCCAGCAGTGAATGGCAGATCCTAGCCAAAAACATTCAGTACTTC	CASSEWQILAKNIQYF
NA	NA	TRBV3-1/TRBV3-2	TRBJ2-7	TGTGCCAGCAGCCAAGTGAACTACGAGCAGTACTTC	CASSQVNYEQYF
TRBD2	NA	TRBV19	TRBJ2-1	TGTGCCAGTAGTAGACTAGCGGGGGTCAATGAGCAGTTCTTC	CASSRLAGVNEQFF
TRBD1	once	TRBV27	TRBJ1-2	TGTGCCAGTAGATCCTCCGGGACAGGGGGAATCTATGGCTACACCTTC	CASRSSGTGGIYGYTF
NA	NA	TRBV7-3	TRBJ2-1	TGTGCCAGCAGCTTATTCCGAGGGTACTCCTACAATGAGCAGTTCTTC	CASSLFRGYSYNEQFF
NA	NA	TRBV30	TRBJ1-4	TGTGCCTGGAGTGTACCGTGGGGGAATGAAAAACTGTTTTTT	CAWSVPWGNEKLFF
NA	NA	TRBV10-2	TRBJ1-5	TGCGCCAGCAGTGAGGGGTCGCGGCAGCCCCAGCATTTT	CASSEGSRQPQHF
NA	NA	TRBV10-3	TRBJ2-2	TGTGCCATCAGTACCGGACCGGGGATTGGCGGGGAGCTGTTTTTT	CAISTGPGIGGELFF
NA	NA	TRBV5-1	TRBJ1-2	TGCGCCAGCAGCCCGAGGGCGGGTTTAAAGACCGACGCCTATGGCTACACCTTC	CASSPRAGLKTDAYGYTF
NA	NA	TRBV10-3	TRBJ1-2	TGTGCCATCAGTGGTACAGGGAACAACTATGGCTACACCTTC	CAISGTGNNYGYTF
NA	few	TRBV4-1	TRBJ1-4	TGCGCCAGCAGCCAAGCTTGGGAGACAGAGAGCGAAAAACTGTTTTTT	CASSQAWETESEKLFF
TRBD1	once	TRBV2	TRBJ1-5	TGTGCCAGCCGGGACAGAGGCAATCAGCCCCAGCATTTT	CASRDRGNQPQHF
NA	NA	TRBV27	TRBJ2-3	TGTGCCACCCGGCGGAAGATGGGAGATACGCAGTATTTT	CATRRKMGDTQYF
TRBD1	NA	TRBV6-5	TRBJ1-2	TGTGCCAGCGGGCCAGGGGGGAACTATGGCTACACCTTC	CASGPGGNYGYTF
NA	NA	TRBV15	TRBJ1-5	TGTGCCACCAGCAGAAAACAGGTTTATAGCAATCAGCCCCAGCATTTT	CATSRKQVYSNQPQHF
NA	few	TRBV7-2	TRBJ2-5	TGTGCCAGCAGCCCGACGGCTTTCCCTCAAGAGACCCAGTACTTC	CASSPTAFPQETQYF
NA	NA	TRBV6-6	TRBJ1-3	TGTGCCAGCTCTCGCCCAAAGAACACCATATATTTT	CASSRPKNTIYF
TRBD2	NA	TRBV7-8	TRBJ2-1	TGTGCCAGCAGCTTCCGAACCGGACTAGCGGACTCCTACAATGAGCAGTTCTTC	CASSFRTGLADSYNEQFF
TRBD2	NA	TRBV9	TRBJ2-3	TGTGCCAGCAGCTCCAAGCTGCTAGCGGGGACAGATACGCAGTATTTT	CASSSKLLAGTDTQYF
NA	NA	TRBV30	TRBJ2-4	TGTGCCTGGTCGGCAGGCGGTCTAGCCAAAAACATTCAGTACTTC	CAWSAGGLAKNIQYF
NA	NA	TRBV9	TRBJ1-2	TGTGCCAGCAGCGTAGGTTCCGGGGCCTATGGCTACACCTTC	CASSVGSGAYGYTF